This TCR beta chain was observed in a study of T cell responses to AZD1222 COVID-19 vaccine. Only in-frame clones appear in the TCRdb table, and some are missing; sequencing was by immunoSEQ multiplex PCR. The sample lists some 79,000 clones, around 85% occurring once. Study results and limitations: The study identified only a handful of AZD1222 recipients as seropositive at baseline. The sample set comprised mostly white British donors with more females, and clonal diversity was possibly underestimated. Two doses of AZD1222 preceded a rise in Spike-specific TCR breadth and depth.

With regard to this clone: Its antigen is not identified.

The germline gives CDR1 SGDLS, CDR2 YYNGEE. The CDR3 runs to 13 residues. Trimming took off 0 bases at V and 4 bases at J, with 7 bases between the two ends. The source material was peripheral blood, sampled 28 days after the second AZD1222 dose. The clonotype comes from an adult who received the AZD1222 COVID-19 vaccine. The V call is TRBV9, the J call TRBJ1-1; D is unclear. CDR3 region: CASSVAASTEAFF. The CDR3 DNA sequence: TGTGCCAGCAGCGTAGCTGCGTCCACTGAAGCTTTCTTT. Drawing the rest from reference TRBV9 and TRBJ1-1, the complete variable domain is DSGVTQTPKHLITATGQRVTLRCSPRSGDLSVYWYQQSLDQGLQFLIQYYNGEERAKGNILERFSAQQFPDLHSELNLSSLELGDSALYFCASSVAASTEAFFGQGTRLTVV.